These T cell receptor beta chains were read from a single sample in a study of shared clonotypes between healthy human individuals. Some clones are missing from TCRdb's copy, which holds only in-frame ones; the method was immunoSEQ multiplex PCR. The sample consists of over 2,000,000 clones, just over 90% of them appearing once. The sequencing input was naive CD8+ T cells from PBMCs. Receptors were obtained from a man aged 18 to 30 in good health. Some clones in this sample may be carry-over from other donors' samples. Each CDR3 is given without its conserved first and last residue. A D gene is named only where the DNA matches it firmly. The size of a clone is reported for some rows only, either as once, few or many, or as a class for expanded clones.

CDR3aa: ASSSGQIRTEAF
abundance: NA
j_gene: TRBJ1-1
d_gene: TRBD1
v_gene: TRBV7-9

CDR3aa: ASSPRQGMNTEAF
abundance: NA
j_gene: TRBJ1-1
d_gene: TRBD1
v_gene: TRBV11-2

CDR3aa: ASSTIQMNTGELF
abundance: NA
j_gene: TRBJ2-2
d_gene: NA
v_gene: TRBV27

CDR3aa: ASSTIRGSNQPQH
abundance: NA
j_gene: TRBJ1-5
d_gene: NA
v_gene: TRBV7-2

CDR3aa: ATSSDASSYNEQF
abundance: NA
j_gene: TRBJ2-1
d_gene: NA
v_gene: TRBV15

CDR3aa: ASSLSRGFSTDTQY
abundance: NA
j_gene: TRBJ2-3
d_gene: NA
v_gene: TRBV27

CDR3aa: ASSIGGGGFTEAF
abundance: NA
j_gene: TRBJ1-1
d_gene: TRBD1
v_gene: TRBV19

CDR3aa: ASSYGTGVSYEQY
abundance: NA
j_gene: TRBJ2-7
d_gene: TRBD1
v_gene: TRBV27

CDR3aa: ASSVSGNEQY
abundance: NA
j_gene: TRBJ2-7
d_gene: NA
v_gene: TRBV9

CDR3aa: ASSFARGRETQY
abundance: NA
j_gene: TRBJ2-5
d_gene: TRBD2
v_gene: TRBV7-9

CDR3aa: ASSLRPKPYEQY
abundance: NA
j_gene: TRBJ2-7
d_gene: NA
v_gene: TRBV28

CDR3aa: ASRRGTDTQY
abundance: NA
j_gene: TRBJ2-3
d_gene: NA
v_gene: TRBV27

CDR3aa: ASSSRDTGGTAF
abundance: NA
j_gene: TRBJ1-1
d_gene: TRBD1
v_gene: TRBV27

CDR3aa: ASSVAARTNTEAF
abundance: NA
j_gene: TRBJ1-1
d_gene: NA
v_gene: TRBV9

CDR3aa: ASRSIYNEQF
abundance: few
j_gene: TRBJ2-1
d_gene: NA
v_gene: TRBV19

CDR3aa: ASSVGQGTSPGELF
abundance: once
j_gene: TRBJ2-2
d_gene: TRBD1
v_gene: TRBV9

CDR3aa: ASSRDRGRHGYT
abundance: NA
j_gene: TRBJ1-2
d_gene: TRBD1
v_gene: TRBV27

CDR3aa: ASRDPRTQY
abundance: once
j_gene: TRBJ2-5
d_gene: NA
v_gene: TRBV6-6

CDR3aa: ASSTLLRETQY
abundance: NA
j_gene: TRBJ2-5
d_gene: NA
v_gene: TRBV27

CDR3aa: ASSDSGGEDTQY
abundance: NA
j_gene: TRBJ2-3
d_gene: TRBD1
v_gene: TRBV10-1

CDR3aa: ASSFGTPSYNEQF
abundance: NA
j_gene: TRBJ2-1
d_gene: NA
v_gene: TRBV5-4

CDR3aa: ASSVSGAGYEQY
abundance: NA
j_gene: TRBJ2-7
d_gene: NA
v_gene: TRBV9

CDR3aa: ASSQTSGREQF
abundance: NA
j_gene: TRBJ2-1
d_gene: TRBD2
v_gene: TRBV4-1

CDR3aa: ASIGTRRYEQY
abundance: NA
j_gene: TRBJ2-7
d_gene: TRBD2
v_gene: TRBV27

CDR3aa: ASSLVGYDEQF
abundance: NA
j_gene: TRBJ2-1
d_gene: NA
v_gene: TRBV11-2

CDR3aa: ASSQDWPIGGVGNTEAF
abundance: NA
j_gene: TRBJ1-1
d_gene: NA
v_gene: TRBV4-1

CDR3aa: ASSLDPGDEQY
abundance: NA
j_gene: TRBJ2-7
d_gene: NA
v_gene: TRBV5-1

CDR3aa: ASSPGWGQPQH
abundance: NA
j_gene: TRBJ1-5
d_gene: NA
v_gene: TRBV14

CDR3aa: ASRLLTGNINYNEQF
abundance: NA
j_gene: TRBJ2-1
d_gene: NA
v_gene: TRBV28

CDR3aa: ASSLGLAGAYEQY
abundance: once
j_gene: TRBJ2-7
d_gene: TRBD2
v_gene: TRBV4-1

CDR3aa: ASSLPVNEQF
abundance: few
j_gene: TRBJ2-1
d_gene: NA
v_gene: TRBV7-9

CDR3aa: ASSFSGRAYEQY
abundance: NA
j_gene: TRBJ2-7
d_gene: TRBD2
v_gene: TRBV27

CDR3aa: ASSSIPPSGPGTQY
abundance: NA
j_gene: TRBJ2-5
d_gene: TRBD2
v_gene: TRBV28

CDR3aa: ASSEQGVGRTEAF
abundance: NA
j_gene: TRBJ1-1
d_gene: TRBD1
v_gene: TRBV6-1

CDR3aa: ASSTLIGWSGANVLT
abundance: NA
j_gene: TRBJ2-6
d_gene: NA
v_gene: TRBV4-1

CDR3aa: ASSKISSVPYEQY
abundance: NA
j_gene: TRBJ2-7
d_gene: NA
v_gene: TRBV19

CDR3aa: AWSVSLAGEHNEQF
abundance: NA
j_gene: TRBJ2-1
d_gene: TRBD2
v_gene: TRBV30

CDR3aa: ASSLSLQGRRLYGYT
abundance: NA
j_gene: TRBJ1-2
d_gene: NA
v_gene: TRBV27

CDR3aa: ASRLPSGRVTDTQY
abundance: NA
j_gene: TRBJ2-3
d_gene: TRBD2
v_gene: TRBV13

CDR3aa: ARYTPSHGYT
abundance: NA
j_gene: TRBJ1-2
d_gene: NA
v_gene: TRBV30

CDR3aa: ASSYSPYFQETQY
abundance: NA
j_gene: TRBJ2-5
d_gene: NA
v_gene: TRBV27

CDR3aa: ASSWGTGEQY
abundance: NA
j_gene: TRBJ2-7
d_gene: NA
v_gene: TRBV7-9

CDR3aa: ASSKRGSAYEQY
abundance: NA
j_gene: TRBJ2-7
d_gene: TRBD2
v_gene: TRBV7-8

CDR3aa: ASSDRGKDIPQH
abundance: few
j_gene: TRBJ1-5
d_gene: NA
v_gene: TRBV10-2

CDR3aa: ASSLGLDSYNEQF
abundance: many
j_gene: TRBJ2-1
d_gene: NA
v_gene: TRBV7-7

CDR3aa: ASSAELGWYTGELF
abundance: NA
j_gene: TRBJ2-2
d_gene: NA
v_gene: TRBV19

CDR3aa: ASSPLAESGYEQY
abundance: NA
j_gene: TRBJ2-7
d_gene: TRBD2
v_gene: TRBV6-5

CDR3aa: ASSLQGSGNTIY
abundance: NA
j_gene: TRBJ1-3
d_gene: NA
v_gene: TRBV28

CDR3aa: ASSSHRASMGETQY
abundance: NA
j_gene: TRBJ2-5
d_gene: NA
v_gene: TRBV7-2

CDR3aa: ASSFLGSEQY
abundance: NA
j_gene: TRBJ2-7
d_gene: NA
v_gene: TRBV27

CDR3aa: ASSPGQGTYEQY
abundance: NA
j_gene: TRBJ2-7
d_gene: TRBD1
v_gene: TRBV4-1

CDR3aa: ASSFRLAGAPGPNEQY
abundance: NA
j_gene: TRBJ2-7
d_gene: TRBD2
v_gene: TRBV7-8

CDR3aa: ASSSWAANEKLF
abundance: NA
j_gene: TRBJ1-4
d_gene: NA
v_gene: TRBV7-8

CDR3aa: ASSFGGPGANVLT
abundance: NA
j_gene: TRBJ2-6
d_gene: NA
v_gene: TRBV28

CDR3aa: ASSLVPPNEAF
abundance: NA
j_gene: TRBJ1-1
d_gene: NA
v_gene: TRBV11-2